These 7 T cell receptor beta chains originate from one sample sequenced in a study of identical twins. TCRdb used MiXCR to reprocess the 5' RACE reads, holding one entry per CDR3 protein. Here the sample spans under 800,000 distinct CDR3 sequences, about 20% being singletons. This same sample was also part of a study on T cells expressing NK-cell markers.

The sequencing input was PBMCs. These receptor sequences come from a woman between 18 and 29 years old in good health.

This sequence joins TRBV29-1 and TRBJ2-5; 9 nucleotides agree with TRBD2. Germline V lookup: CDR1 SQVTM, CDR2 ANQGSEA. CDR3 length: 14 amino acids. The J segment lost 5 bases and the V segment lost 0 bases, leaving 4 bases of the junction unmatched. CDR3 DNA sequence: TGCAGCGTTGAAGAGCGGGGGGGCAGGGAGACCCAGTACTTC. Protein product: CSVEERGGRETQYF.

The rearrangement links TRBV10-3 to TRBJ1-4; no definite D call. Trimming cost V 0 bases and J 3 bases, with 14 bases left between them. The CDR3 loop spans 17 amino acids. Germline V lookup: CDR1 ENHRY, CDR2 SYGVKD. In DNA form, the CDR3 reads TGTGCCATCAGTGAGTCGAGGAGGGATGGTGCTAATGAAAAACTGTTTTTT. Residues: CAISESRRDGANEKLFF.

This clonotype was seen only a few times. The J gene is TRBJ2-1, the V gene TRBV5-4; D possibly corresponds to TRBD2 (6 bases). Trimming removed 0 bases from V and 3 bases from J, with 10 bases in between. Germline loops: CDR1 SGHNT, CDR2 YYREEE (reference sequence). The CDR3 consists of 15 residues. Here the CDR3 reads CASSLVSGNYNEQFF. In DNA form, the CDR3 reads TGTGCCAGCAGCTTGGTTAGCGGCAACTACAATGAGCAGTTCTTC.

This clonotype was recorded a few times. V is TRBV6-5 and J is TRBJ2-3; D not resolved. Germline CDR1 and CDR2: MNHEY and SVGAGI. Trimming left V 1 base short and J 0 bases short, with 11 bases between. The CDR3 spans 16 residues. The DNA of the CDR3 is TGTGCCAGCAGTTACTTCGGTTATTCTAGCACAGATACGCAGTATTTT. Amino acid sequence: CASSYFGYSSTDTQYF.

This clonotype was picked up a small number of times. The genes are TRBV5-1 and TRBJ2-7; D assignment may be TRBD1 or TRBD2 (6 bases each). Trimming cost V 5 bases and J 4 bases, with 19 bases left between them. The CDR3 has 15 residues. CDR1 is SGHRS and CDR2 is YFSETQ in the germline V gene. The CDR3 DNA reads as TGCGCCAGCAGTAACCCGGGGGCTTCGGGTTACGAGCAGTACTTC. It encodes CASSNPGASGYEQYF.

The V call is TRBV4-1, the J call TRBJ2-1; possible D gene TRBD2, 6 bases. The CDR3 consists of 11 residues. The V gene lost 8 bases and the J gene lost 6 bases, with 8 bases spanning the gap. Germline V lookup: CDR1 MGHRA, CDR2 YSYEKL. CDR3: CASRGLNEQFF. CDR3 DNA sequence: TGCGCCAGCCGGGGACTCAATGAGCAGTTCTTC.

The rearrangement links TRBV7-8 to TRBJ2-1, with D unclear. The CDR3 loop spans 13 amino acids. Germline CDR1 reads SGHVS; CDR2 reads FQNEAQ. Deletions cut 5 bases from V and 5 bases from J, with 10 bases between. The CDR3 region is CASSARLHNEQFF. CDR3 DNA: TGTGCCAGCAGCGCTCGATTGCACAATGAGCAGTTCTTC. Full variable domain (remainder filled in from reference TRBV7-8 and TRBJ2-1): GAGVSQSPRYKVAKRGQDVALRCDPISGHVSLFWYQQALGQGPEFLTYFQNEAQLDKSGLPSDRFFAERPEGSVSTLKIQRTQQEDSAVYLCASSARLHNEQFFGPGTRLTVL.